This TCR beta chain comes out of a study of T cells in tuberculosis. The CDR3 length is 13 residues. CDR1 and CDR2 (germline): SGHRS, YFSETQ. Trimming removed 4 bases from V and 1 base from J, with 8 bases in between. At study entry, adolescents had tuberculin skin tests and IGRA screening. This clone has a single count. Antigen: not known. Study-wide results and limits: Active tuberculosis patients had shorter CDR3-alpha; the beta difference was nonsignificant.

Clones were read by immunoSEQ multiplex PCR, and TCRdb kept only the in-frame ones, dropping some. Altogether tens of thousands of clones are present, around 90% being singletons, with the ten largest covering under 20%. This TCR was recovered from a donor aged 10-35 years with latent tuberculosis or without tuberculosis infection. Some clones in this sample may be carry-over from other donors' samples. Sequencing was done on a sample of PBMCs. The chain joins TRBV5-1 to TRBJ1-1; D is ambiguous. CDR3 sequence: CASSPNTNTEAFF. The CDR3 DNA follows: TGCGCCAGCAGCCCCAACACGAACACTGAAGCTTTCTTT.